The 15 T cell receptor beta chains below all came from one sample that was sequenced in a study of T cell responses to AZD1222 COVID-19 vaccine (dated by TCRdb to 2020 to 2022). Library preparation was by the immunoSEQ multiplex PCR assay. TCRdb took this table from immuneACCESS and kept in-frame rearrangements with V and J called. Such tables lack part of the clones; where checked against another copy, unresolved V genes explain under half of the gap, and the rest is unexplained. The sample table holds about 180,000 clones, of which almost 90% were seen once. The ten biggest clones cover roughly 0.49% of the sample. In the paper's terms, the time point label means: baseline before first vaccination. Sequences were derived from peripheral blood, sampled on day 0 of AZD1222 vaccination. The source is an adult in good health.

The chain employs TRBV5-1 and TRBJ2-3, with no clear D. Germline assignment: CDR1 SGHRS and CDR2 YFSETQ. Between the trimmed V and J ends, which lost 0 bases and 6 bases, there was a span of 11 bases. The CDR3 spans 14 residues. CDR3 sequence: CASSLGLVSDTQYF. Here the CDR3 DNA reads TGCGCCAGCAGCTTGGGGCTCGTCAGCGATACGCAGTATTTT. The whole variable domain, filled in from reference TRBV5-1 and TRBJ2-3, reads KAGVTQTPRYLIKTRGQQVTLSCSPISGHRSVSWYQQTPGQGLQFLFEYFSETQRNKGNFPGRFSGRQFSNSRSEMNVSTLELGDSALYLCASSLGLVSDTQYFGPGTRLTVL.

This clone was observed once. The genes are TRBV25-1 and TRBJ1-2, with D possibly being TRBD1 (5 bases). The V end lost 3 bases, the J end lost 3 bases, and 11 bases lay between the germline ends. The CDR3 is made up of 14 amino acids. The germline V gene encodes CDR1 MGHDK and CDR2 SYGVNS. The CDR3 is CASSDRDGYYGYTF. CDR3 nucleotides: TGTGCCAGCAGTGATAGGGACGGATACTATGGCTACACCTTC.

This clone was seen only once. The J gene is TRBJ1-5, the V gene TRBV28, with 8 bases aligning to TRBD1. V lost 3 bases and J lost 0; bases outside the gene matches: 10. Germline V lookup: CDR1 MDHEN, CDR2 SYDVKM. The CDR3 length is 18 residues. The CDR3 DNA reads TGTGCCAGCAGTTTTCTGACGGACAGGGCTTATAGCAATCAGCCCCAGCATTTT. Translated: CASSFLTDRAYSNQPQHF.

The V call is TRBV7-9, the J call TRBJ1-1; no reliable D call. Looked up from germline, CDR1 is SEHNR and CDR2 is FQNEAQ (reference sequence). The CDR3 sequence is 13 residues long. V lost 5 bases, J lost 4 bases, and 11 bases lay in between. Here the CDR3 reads CASSPSFGTEAFF. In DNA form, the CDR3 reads TGTGCCAGCAGCCCTAGCTTTGGCACTGAAGCTTTCTTT.

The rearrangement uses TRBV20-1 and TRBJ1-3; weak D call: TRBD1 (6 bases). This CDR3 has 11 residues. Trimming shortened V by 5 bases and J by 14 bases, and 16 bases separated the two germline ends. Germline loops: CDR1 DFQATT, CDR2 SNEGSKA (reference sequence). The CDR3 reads CSAGPGHPLYF. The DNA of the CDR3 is TGCAGTGCTGGACCGGGACACCCCTTATATTTT.

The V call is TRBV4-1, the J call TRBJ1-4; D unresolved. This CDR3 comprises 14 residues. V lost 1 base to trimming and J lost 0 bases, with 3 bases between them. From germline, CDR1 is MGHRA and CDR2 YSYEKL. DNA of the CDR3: TGCGCCAGCAGCCAAGTTGCAACTAATGAAAAACTGTTTTTT. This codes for CASSQVATNEKLFF.

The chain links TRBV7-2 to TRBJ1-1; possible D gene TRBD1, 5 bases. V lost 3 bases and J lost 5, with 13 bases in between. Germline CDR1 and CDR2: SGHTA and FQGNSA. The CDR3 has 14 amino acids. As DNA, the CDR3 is TGTGCCAGCAGCTTTACAGGCTTCGGGACTGAAGCTTTCTTT. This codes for CASSFTGFGTEAFF.

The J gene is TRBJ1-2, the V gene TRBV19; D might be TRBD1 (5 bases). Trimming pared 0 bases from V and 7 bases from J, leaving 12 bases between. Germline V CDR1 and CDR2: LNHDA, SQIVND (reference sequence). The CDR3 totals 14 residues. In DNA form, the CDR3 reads TGTGCCAGTAGTATAGATCGGGGAAGGGGTGGCTACACCTTC. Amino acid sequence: CASSIDRGRGGYTF.

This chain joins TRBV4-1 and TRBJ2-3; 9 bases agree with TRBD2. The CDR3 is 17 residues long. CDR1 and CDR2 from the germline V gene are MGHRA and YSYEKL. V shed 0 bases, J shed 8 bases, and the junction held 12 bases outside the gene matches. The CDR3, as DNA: TGCGCCAGCAGCCAAGATCGAGGCGGGGGGGCAGTGGGTACGCAGTATTTT. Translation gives CASSQDRGGGAVGTQYF.

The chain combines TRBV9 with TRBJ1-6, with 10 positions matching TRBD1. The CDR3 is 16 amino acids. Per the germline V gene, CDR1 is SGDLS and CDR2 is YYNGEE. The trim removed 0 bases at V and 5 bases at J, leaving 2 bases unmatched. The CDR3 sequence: CASSVGGTGDNSPLHF. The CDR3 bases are TGTGCCAGCAGCGTAGGAGGGACAGGGGATAATTCACCCCTCCACTTT.

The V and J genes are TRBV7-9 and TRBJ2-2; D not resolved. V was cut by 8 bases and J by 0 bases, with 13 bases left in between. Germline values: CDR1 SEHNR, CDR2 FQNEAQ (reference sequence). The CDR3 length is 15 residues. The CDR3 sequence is CASSLPNSNTGELFF. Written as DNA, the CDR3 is TGTGCCAGCTCTCTTCCGAACTCGAACACCGGGGAGCTGTTTTTT. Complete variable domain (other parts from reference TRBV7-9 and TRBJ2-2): DTGVSQNPRHKITKRGQNVTFRCDPISEHNRLYWYRQTLGQGPEFLTYFQNEAQLEKSRLLSDRFSAERPKGSFSTLEIQRTEQGDSAMYLCASSLPNSNTGELFFGEGSRLTVL.

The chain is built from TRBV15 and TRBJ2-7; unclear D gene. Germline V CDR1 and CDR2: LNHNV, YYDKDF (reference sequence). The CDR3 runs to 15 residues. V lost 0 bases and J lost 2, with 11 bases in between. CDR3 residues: CATSRDRGSPYEQYF. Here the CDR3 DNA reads TGTGCCACCAGCAGAGATAGAGGCTCTCCCTACGAGCAGTACTTC.

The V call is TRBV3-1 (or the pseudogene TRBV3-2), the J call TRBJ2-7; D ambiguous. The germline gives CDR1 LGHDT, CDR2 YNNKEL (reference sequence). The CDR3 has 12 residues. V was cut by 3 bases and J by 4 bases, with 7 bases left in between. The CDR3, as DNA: TGTGCCAGCAGCCACAGTCCGTACGAGCAGTACTTC. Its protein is CASSHSPYEQYF.

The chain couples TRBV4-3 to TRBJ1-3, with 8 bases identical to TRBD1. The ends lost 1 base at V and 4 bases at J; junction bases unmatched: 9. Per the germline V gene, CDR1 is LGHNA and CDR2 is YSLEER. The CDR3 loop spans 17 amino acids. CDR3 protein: CASSQGPQGAQGNTIYF. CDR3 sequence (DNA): TGCGCCAGCAGCCAAGGCCCTCAGGGGGCGCAAGGAAACACCATATATTTT.

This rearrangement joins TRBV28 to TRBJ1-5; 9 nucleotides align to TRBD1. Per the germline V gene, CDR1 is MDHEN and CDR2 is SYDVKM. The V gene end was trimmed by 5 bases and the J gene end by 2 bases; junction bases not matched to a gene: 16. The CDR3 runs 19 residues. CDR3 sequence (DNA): TGTGCCAGCAGTAGCAAACAAAGACAGGGGGTAATCGGCAATCAGCCCCAGCATTTT. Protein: CASSSKQRQGVIGNQPQHF.